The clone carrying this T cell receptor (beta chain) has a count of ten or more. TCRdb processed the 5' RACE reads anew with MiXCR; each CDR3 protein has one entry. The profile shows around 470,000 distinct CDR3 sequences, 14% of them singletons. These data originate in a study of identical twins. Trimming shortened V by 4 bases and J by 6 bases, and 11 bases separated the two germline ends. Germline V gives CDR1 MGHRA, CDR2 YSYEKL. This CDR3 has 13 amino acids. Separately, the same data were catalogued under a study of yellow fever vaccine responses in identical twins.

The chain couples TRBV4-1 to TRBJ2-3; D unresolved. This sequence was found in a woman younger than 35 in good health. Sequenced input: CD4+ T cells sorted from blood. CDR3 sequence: CASSRARGDTQYF. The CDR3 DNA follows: TGCGCCAGCAGCCGAGCGCGTGGCGATACGCAGTATTTT.